This T cell receptor beta chain came from a study of blood T cell repertoires in COVID-19. Looking at the study overall: T cells, B-cell-depleted T cells, or PBMCs provided the cDNA or gDNA that served as material.

V lost 7 bases, J lost 8 bases, and 14 bases lay in between. The length of the CDR3 is 12 residues. The germline CDR1 and CDR2 sequences are MGHDK and SYGVNS. Libraries were prepared by immunoSEQ multiplex PCR; TCRdb keeps only in-frame clonotypes and omits some of them. This sample carries 90,000 or so clones, roughly 89% of them seen once, and the ten largest clones take 5% to 6.5%. The sample taken for sequencing was peripheral blood. V and J are TRBV25-1 and TRBJ1-2; maybe TRBD1 (6 bases). The source of this sequence is an elderly woman with active COVID-19. DNA for the CDR3: TGTGCCAGCATGAACAGGGCTGGGGGCTACACCTTC. This codes for CASMNRAGGYTF.